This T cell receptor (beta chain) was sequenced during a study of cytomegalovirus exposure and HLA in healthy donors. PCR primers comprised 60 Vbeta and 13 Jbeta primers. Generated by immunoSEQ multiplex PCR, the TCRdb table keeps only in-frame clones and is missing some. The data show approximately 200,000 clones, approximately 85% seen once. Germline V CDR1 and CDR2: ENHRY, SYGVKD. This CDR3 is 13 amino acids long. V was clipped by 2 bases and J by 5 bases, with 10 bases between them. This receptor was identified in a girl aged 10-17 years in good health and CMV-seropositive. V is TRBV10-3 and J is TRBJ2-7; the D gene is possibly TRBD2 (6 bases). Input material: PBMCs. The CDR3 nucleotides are TGTGCCATCAGTGAGGGGGGGTCCAACGAGCAGTACTTC. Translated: CAISEGGSNEQYF.